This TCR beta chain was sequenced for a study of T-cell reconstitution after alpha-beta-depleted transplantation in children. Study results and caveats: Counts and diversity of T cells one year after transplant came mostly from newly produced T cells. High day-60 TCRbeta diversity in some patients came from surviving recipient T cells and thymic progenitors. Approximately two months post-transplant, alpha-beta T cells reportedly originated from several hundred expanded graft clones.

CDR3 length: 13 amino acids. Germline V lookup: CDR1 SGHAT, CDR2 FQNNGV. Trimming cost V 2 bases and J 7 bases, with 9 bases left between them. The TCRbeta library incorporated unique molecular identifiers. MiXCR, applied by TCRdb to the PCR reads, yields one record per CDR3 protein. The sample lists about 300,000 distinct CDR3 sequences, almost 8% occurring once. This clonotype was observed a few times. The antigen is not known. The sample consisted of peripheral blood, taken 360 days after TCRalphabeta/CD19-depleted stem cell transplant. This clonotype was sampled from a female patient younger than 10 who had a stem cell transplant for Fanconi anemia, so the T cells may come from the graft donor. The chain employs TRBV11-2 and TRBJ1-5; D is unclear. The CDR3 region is CASSLNGEQPQHF. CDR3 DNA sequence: TGTGCCAGCAGCTTAAATGGCGAGCAGCCCCAGCATTTT.